The source of this T cell receptor beta chain is a study of T cell responses to AZD1222 COVID-19 vaccine. General observations from the study: Females outnumbered males among donors, who were mostly white British; clonal diversity was possibly underestimated. At 160-218 and 743-854, vaccine-associated CD4 TCRs were dominant, and they spanned spike.

Trimming took off 6 bases at V and 8 bases at J, with 11 bases between the two ends. CDR1 and CDR2 (germline): SEHNR, FQNEAQ (reference sequence). The CDR3 contains 12 residues. Measured with immunoSEQ multiplex PCR; TCRdb has only the in-frame clones, and not every one. The table lists 140,000 to 150,000 clones, 90% to 95% of them singletons. A word on this clone: Antigen unknown.

J is TRBJ2-4 and V is TRBV7-9, with D unresolved. Material: peripheral blood, obtained on day 0 of AZD1222 vaccination. This sequence was found in an adult in good health. This CDR3 reads CASSVEVDIQYF. DNA of the CDR3: TGTGCCAGCAGTGTCGAGGTAGACATTCAGTACTTC.